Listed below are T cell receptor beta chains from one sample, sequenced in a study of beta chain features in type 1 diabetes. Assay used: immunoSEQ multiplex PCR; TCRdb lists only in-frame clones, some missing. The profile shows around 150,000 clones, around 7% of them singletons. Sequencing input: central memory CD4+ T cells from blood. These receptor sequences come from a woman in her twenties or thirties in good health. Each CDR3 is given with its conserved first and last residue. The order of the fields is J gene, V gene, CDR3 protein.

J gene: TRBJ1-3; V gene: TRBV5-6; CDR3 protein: CASSLVAGLGGNTIYF
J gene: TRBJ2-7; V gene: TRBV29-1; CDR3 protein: CSVRSEPYSYEQYF
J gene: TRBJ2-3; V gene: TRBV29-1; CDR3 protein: CSVEEFRSGADTQYF
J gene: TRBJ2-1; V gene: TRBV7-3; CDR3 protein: CASSYRGSYNEQFF
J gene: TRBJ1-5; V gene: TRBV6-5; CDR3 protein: CASSDTDNQPQHF
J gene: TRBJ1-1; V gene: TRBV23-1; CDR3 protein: CASSRDRGRVNTEAFF
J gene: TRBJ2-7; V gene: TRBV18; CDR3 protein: CASSPPTGGLTYEQYF
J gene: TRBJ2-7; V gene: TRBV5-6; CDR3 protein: CASSLSKEQYF
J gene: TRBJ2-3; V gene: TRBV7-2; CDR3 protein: CASSLARDTDTQYF
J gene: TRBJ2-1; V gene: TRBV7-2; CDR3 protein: CASSSRTSGNVYNEQFF
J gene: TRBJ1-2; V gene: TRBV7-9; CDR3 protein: CASSPRTGQNYGYTF
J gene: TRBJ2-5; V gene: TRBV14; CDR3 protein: CASSPRDRIQETQYF
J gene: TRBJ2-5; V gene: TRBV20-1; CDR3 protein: CSARDKETQYF
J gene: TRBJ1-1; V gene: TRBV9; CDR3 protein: CASSASPMSETGRAFF
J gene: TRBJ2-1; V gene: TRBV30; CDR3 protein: CACTHGGGLFF
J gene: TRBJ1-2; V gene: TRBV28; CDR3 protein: CASSLTGTGQGYTF